The T cell receptor beta chain under discussion was sequenced for a study of regulatory T cells in long-lasting Graves disease (dated by TCRdb to about 2021). Background for the entire study: In the newly diagnosed Graves' disease group, patients had been taking antithyroid drugs for less than 3 months. This study used TCR sequencing and RNA sequencing of peripheral blood to compare persistent Graves' disease patients against newly diagnosed Graves' disease patients. The study was conducted in China and was registered as a clinical trial. A total of roughly 35 samples underwent TCR sequencing: some 13 from persistent and some 20 from newly diagnosed Graves' disease patients.

The time point label here, explained by the study, means: newly diagnosed GD, antithyroid drugs for less than 3 months. RNA was extracted from PBMCs in TRIzol for both TCR sequencing and RNA sequencing. The diagnosis of Graves' disease was made according to American Thyroid Association guidelines. The patients came from an endocrinology department in Xi'an, China. Each patient gave roughly 10 milliliters of peripheral blood, collected in an EDTA anticoagulant tube. Ficoll Paque Plus density gradient separation was used to isolate PBMCs, and no additional T cell sorting was done. An Agilent 2100 Bioanalyzer and agarose gel were used to check RNA quality, while a NanoDrop 2000 measured RNA concentration. The method behind the library was multiplex PCR. The instrument was an Illumina HiSeq 4000. iRepertoire HTBI primers and Arm-PCR amplification of CDR3 regions were used to construct TCR beta libraries. Gel purification was performed on PCR products prior to sequencing. For the original study's pipeline: Across samples, approximately 68 TRBV and roughly 13 TRBJ segments were identified and used for gene usage analysis of CDR3 amino acid clonotypes. COPE and FqMerger were used to merge filtered high-quality paired reads into contigs. BLAST was used to align contigs to IMGT TRBV, TRBD and TRBJ reference genes, and CDR3 was defined according to IMGT. Highly expanded clones were defined as clonotypes with a frequency above 0.1%. Shannon entropy was used to measure repertoire diversity, and the Gini coefficient was used to measure V-J evenness. A clonotype found in more than one individual was treated as public. The public reads were quality trimmed at Q25 with fastp and then assembled into clones with MiXCR by TCRdb, keeping productive beta chains. Rows merge per CDR3 protein into single entries with the most common DNA and genes. These V and J calls originate from TCRdb's pipeline instead of the authors' own analysis. In all, the sample holds fewer than 550,000 distinct CDR3 sequences, and about 15% of those were seen once. Together, the top ten hold 23% of the sample.

Study-level results and caveats: TRBV28, TRBJ1-2 and TRBJ2-5 were preferentially used in persistent disease, while TRBV20-1 and TRBJ2-1 were favored in newly diagnosed disease. Persistent patients shared more public clonotypes among themselves (around 2,800) than newly diagnosed patients did (approximately 870). Sequencing and analysis were restricted to the TCR beta chain. Lower TCR Shannon entropy and fewer highly expanded clones were observed in persistent Graves' disease patients than in newly diagnosed patients, which suggested clonal expansion. The authors noted that the small sample size was a limitation that may lower accuracy. Peripheral blood alone was examined, since thyroid tissue, which constituted the primary lesion, could not be accessed.

The CDR3 sequence holds 15 residues, the cysteine and phenylalanine included. The CDR3 DNA has 45 bases and is translated from base 1. The V and J ends are trimmed by 5 bases and 1 base, leaving 14 bases between them. From the germline V gene, CDR1 is SGHTA and CDR2 is FQGNSA. Many counts were recorded for this clonotype. It has no known antigen specificity. Base qualities were left out, and no much larger clone turns up one base away. These records were also assigned to another study, of T cells in Graves' hyperthyroidism and ophthalmopathy. That second report states: Stable Graves' hyperthyroidism was defined as no progression to ophthalmopathy during 18 months of follow-up. Hyperthyroidism patients were newly diagnosed, had a disease duration of under 2 months, and were aged 18 to 65 years. Exclusion was applied to patients with uncontrolled infections, other autoimmune diseases, pregnancy or lactation. Diagnoses relied on clinical symptoms, serum thyroxine and TRAb, thyroid ultrasound and orbital computed tomography. For the first round of RT-PCR on the TCR CDR3, the HTBI primer set was used together with the Qiagen OneStep RT-PCR kit. Blood samples also contained most of the expanded thyroid clonotypes (frequency above 0.001), which suggests that blood repertoires may reflect thyroid immune responses. A model built on a 13 V-J signature distinguished ophthalmopathy from stable hyperthyroidism, reaching over 85% sensitivity and about 81% specificity in cross-validation and 80%/75% in testing. During validation, the model predicted progression to ophthalmopathy a median of approximately 6 months ahead of onset, with almost 71% sensitivity and 72% to 80% specificity. TCR V-J signatures able to tell the groups apart were searched for in a discovery cohort of approximately 95 patients, of whom fewer than 45 had Graves' ophthalmopathy and roughly 57 had stable Graves' hyperthyroidism. An independent validation cohort of 18 to 20 hyperthyroidism patients and 17 patients who later progressed to ophthalmopathy tested prospective prediction of ophthalmopathy. The roughly 90 discovery patients were divided at random into training and test sets in a 7:3 ratio. Thyroid tissue and blood T-cell repertoires from more than five Graves' hyperthyroidism patients were also compared in the study. Once sampling was done, hyperthyroidism patients were given methimazole at a starting dose of 30 mg daily, whereas ophthalmopathy patients were given high-dose intravenous methylprednisolone. Libraries were constructed in a second round of multiplex PCR, after which size selection and purification were performed. Libraries were sequenced paired-end with 100 bp reads on an Illumina HiSeq2000. SOAPnuke was used to process the raw data, throwing out any read that contained adapters or uncalled bases, had a mean Phred below 15, or lacked an exact constant-primer or identifier match. COPE v1.2.5 was used to merge the high-quality paired reads, and each unique nucleotide sequence was defined as a clonotype. MiTCR v1.1 was used to align clonotypes to the IMGT TRBV, TRBD and TRBJ reference segments. Analysis was restricted to V-J combinations with a frequency above 0.0001, which covered roughly 99% of repertoires. The TCS score was defined as F50 (clonal expansion) divided by E x V (chaos), with BLOSUM62-based TCRdist calculated between CDR3 peptides within each V-J. Welch's t-statistics and random forest reduced several hundred V-J features to some 14, which were used in a naive Bayes classifier (R e1071). No statistical method was used to fix the sample size in advance, and group allocation was not hidden from the investigators. According to the paper, TCR Vbeta CDR3 sequencing was carried out on 135 peripheral blood samples, which came from fewer than 50 ophthalmopathy, 75 to 80 hyperthyroidism and around 17 progressor patients.

In this chain, TRBV7-2 is recombined with TRBJ2-5; the D assignment is uncertain and may be TRBD1 or TRBD2, with 5 bases supporting each. The specimen was peripheral blood mononuclear cells (PBMCs), collected at new diagnosis, from a patient treated with antithyroid drugs. The origin of this receptor is a young woman with Graves disease. Donor details come from another sample of the same person, matched by shared clones. For the CDR3, the sequence is CASSKGYGAQETQYF. The nucleotides are TGTGCCAGCAGCAAAGGTTACGGGGCCCAAGAGACCCAGTACTTC.